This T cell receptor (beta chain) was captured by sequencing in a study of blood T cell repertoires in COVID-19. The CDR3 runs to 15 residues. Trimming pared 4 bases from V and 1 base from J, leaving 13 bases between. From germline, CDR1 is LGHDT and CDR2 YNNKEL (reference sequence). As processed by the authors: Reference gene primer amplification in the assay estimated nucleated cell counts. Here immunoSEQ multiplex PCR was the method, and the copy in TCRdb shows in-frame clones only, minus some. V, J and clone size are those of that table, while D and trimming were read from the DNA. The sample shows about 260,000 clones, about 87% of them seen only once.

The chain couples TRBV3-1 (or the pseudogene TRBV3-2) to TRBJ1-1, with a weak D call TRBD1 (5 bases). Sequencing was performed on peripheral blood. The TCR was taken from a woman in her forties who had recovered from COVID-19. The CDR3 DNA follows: TGTGCCAGCAGCCGCGGTGGGGGGAGGAACACTGAAGCTTTCTTT. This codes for CASSRGGGRNTEAFF.